One sample yielded the 19 T cell receptor beta chains listed below, sequenced in a study of PD-1 blockade in mismatch repair-deficient tumors. The protocol was immunoSEQ multiplex PCR, while the TCRdb copy is restricted to in-frame clones and leaves out a portion. The data contain about 9,100 clones, around 85% of them singletons. The sequencing used PBMCs, collected 46 weeks after starting pembrolizumab. Every receptor here comes from an adult with mismatch repair-deficient cancer.

This chain connects TRBV28 to TRBJ2-4; 9 nucleotides line up with TRBD1. The CDR3 is 18 residues long. CDR1 MDHEN and CDR2 SYDVKM come from the germline V gene. The V gene end was trimmed by 7 bases and the J gene end by 3 bases; junction bases not matched to a gene: 16. The CDR3: CASMTPLTGGVGKNIQYF. The CDR3 DNA reads as TGTGCCAGCATGACCCCCCTGACAGGGGGAGTTGGCAAAAACATTCAGTACTTC.

The chain uses TRBV9 and TRBJ2-7; D is perhaps TRBD2 (5 bases). Looked up from germline, CDR1 is SGDLS and CDR2 is YYNGEE. The CDR3 is made up of 15 amino acids. The V gene lost 2 bases and the J gene lost 0 bases, with 12 bases spanning the gap. As DNA, the CDR3 is TGTGCCAGCAGCGTCTTCTACGGGGACTCCTACGAGCAGTACTTC. Residues: CASSVFYGDSYEQYF.

V usage is TRBV6-5 and J usage is TRBJ2-1; no firm D call. The length of the CDR3 is 14 residues. V lost 5 bases and J lost 1, with 9 bases in between. The germline gives CDR1 MNHEY, CDR2 SVGAGI. The CDR3: CASSTHWSYNEQFF. The CDR3 DNA reads as TGTGCCAGCAGTACACATTGGTCCTACAATGAGCAGTTCTTC.

V is TRBV28 and J is TRBJ1-5; D remains unclear. The length of the CDR3 is 15 residues. Trimming stripped 3 bases from V and 5 bases from J, with 14 bases between. Germline CDR1 and CDR2: MDHEN and SYDVKM. The CDR3, as DNA: TGTGCCAGCAGTTTCGTCACGAGGAGGTATCAGCCCCAGCATTTT. Protein product: CASSFVTRRYQPQHF.

The V gene is TRBV5-1, the J gene TRBJ2-5; a weak D match, TRBD1 (6 bases). The CDR3 has 15 amino acids. V dropped 0 bases and J dropped 0 bases, with 9 bases sitting between them. Germline CDR1 and CDR2: SGHRS and YFSETQ. Written as DNA, the CDR3 is TGCGCCAGCAGCTTGGAACAGGGCAACCAAGAGACCCAGTACTTC. Protein product: CASSLEQGNQETQYF.

This clone showed up just once. The chain is built from TRBV10-2 and TRBJ1-1; 8 nucleotides line up with TRBD1. This CDR3 contains 14 residues. Germline assignment: CDR1 WSHSY and CDR2 SAAADI. The V gene end was trimmed by 4 bases and the J gene end by 0 bases; junction bases not matched to a gene: 1. The CDR3 nucleotides are TGCGCCAGCAGTGGGGACAGGCTGAACACTGAAGCTTTCTTT. Translating it yields CASSGDRLNTEAFF.

The chain combines TRBV5-1 with TRBJ2-1; maybe TRBD2 (6 bases). The CDR3 runs to 15 residues. CDR1 and CDR2 (germline): SGHRS, YFSETQ. Deletions cut 0 bases from V and 4 bases from J, with 11 bases between. CDR3 DNA sequence: TGCGCCAGCAGCTTGGGCGGGACGACTTACAATGAGCAGTTCTTC. The encoded protein is CASSLGGTTYNEQFF.

The gene calls are TRBV4-1 and TRBJ2-1, with TRBD2 matching over 8 bases. The junction had 12 bases not matched to a gene; V was cut back by 0 bases and J by 8 bases. This CDR3 is built from 17 residues. Per the germline V gene, CDR1 is MGHRA and CDR2 is YSYEKL. The CDR3 reads CASSQDWGGTSTYEQFF. CDR3 DNA: TGCGCCAGCAGCCAAGATTGGGGGGGGACTAGTACCTATGAGCAGTTCTTC.

The chain links TRBV6-5 to TRBJ1-3; unclear D gene. The CDR3 runs 15 residues. V lost 5 bases and J 0 bases, leaving 11 bases between the germline ends. The V gene's germline CDR1 is MNHEY and CDR2 SVGAGI. The CDR3 here is CASSMTPTSGNTIYF. CDR3 nucleotide sequence: TGTGCCAGCAGTATGACACCAACCTCTGGAAACACCATATATTTT.

CDR3 protein: CASSYGGIYEKLFF. The CDR3 DNA reads TGTGCCAGCAGTTATGGAGGCATCTATGAAAAACTGTTTTTT. The rearrangement uses TRBV6-5 and TRBJ1-4; D gene uncertain. The CDR3 runs 14 residues. The V gene's germline CDR1 is MNHEY and CDR2 SVGAGI. Trimming took 3 bases from V and 6 from J, leaving 11 bases between them.

This clone was detected only once. The rearrangement joins TRBV7-9 to TRBJ2-7; tentatively, D is TRBD2 (6 bases). Germline CDR1 reads SEHNR; CDR2 reads FQNEAQ (reference sequence). The CDR3 runs 17 residues. V was cut by 3 bases and J by 0 bases, with 18 bases left in between. CDR3 sequence (DNA): TGTGCCAGCAGCTTGGCGTCCGGGACTCCTTACTCCTACGAGCAGTACTTC. This translates into CASSLASGTPYSYEQYF.

This clone showed up just a few times. The chain links TRBV6-5 to TRBJ2-7; the match to TRBD2 covers 7 bases. J lost 6 bases, V lost 1 base, and 6 bases had no gene match. Germline V gives CDR1 MNHEY, CDR2 SVGAGI. There are 14 residues in the CDR3. This CDR3 is CASSYFAGEGEQYF. CDR3 nucleotide sequence: TGTGCCAGCAGTTACTTTGCGGGAGAAGGCGAGCAGTACTTC.

The chain employs TRBV21-1 and TRBJ2-7; TRBD2 is the table's D call, not checked against the DNA. TRBV21-1 is a known pseudogene. The CDR3 runs 19 residues. The CDR3 spells CASSKVSGLAGTPAYEQYF. The CDR3 DNA sequence: TGTGCCAGCAGCAAAGTAAGTGGACTAGCGGGGACCCCTGCCTACGAGCAGTACTTC.

V gene TRBV28 combines with J gene TRBJ2-7; D perhaps matches TRBD1 (6 bases). V dropped 5 bases and J dropped 6 bases, with 17 bases sitting between them. The germline CDR1 and CDR2 sequences are MDHEN and SYDVKM. The CDR3 is made up of 14 amino acids. The CDR3 region is CASSIEWGRGEQYF. The CDR3 DNA reads TGTGCCAGCAGTATTGAATGGGGGCGCGGCGAGCAGTACTTC.

The chain employs TRBV7-3 and TRBJ1-2; 7 nucleotides align to TRBD1. Germline V gives CDR1 SGHTA, CDR2 FQGTGA. This CDR3 spans 16 amino acids. V dropped 3 bases and J dropped 8; count of bases not matched to a gene: 15. Here the CDR3 DNA reads TGTGCCAGCAGCTTCCTGTTTCCCGACAGGGTGGGCGGCTACACCTTC. Its translation is CASSFLFPDRVGGYTF.

This clone was seen once. The chain employs TRBV29-1 and TRBJ1-1; possibly TRBD1 for D (5 bases). CDR3 length equals 14 residues. V shed 3 bases and J shed 0 bases, with 11 bases lying between them. Germline assignment: CDR1 SQVTM and CDR2 ANQGSEA. The CDR3 loop is CSVDRGSMNTEAFF. The DNA of the CDR3 is TGCAGCGTTGATCGGGGGAGTATGAACACTGAAGCTTTCTTT.

CDR3 in amino acids: CASSPPIGDTQYF. The CDR3 DNA is TGTGCCAGCAGCCCGCCAATCGGAGATACGCAGTATTTT. This chain connects TRBV5-4 to TRBJ2-3; D ambiguous. The CDR3 has 13 amino acids. Deletions cut 4 bases from V and 5 bases from J, with 11 bases between. Germline CDR1 reads SGHNT; CDR2 reads YYREEE (reference sequence).

The chain recombines TRBV28 with TRBJ2-3, with a tentative D call TRBD2 (6 bases). There are 16 residues in the CDR3. V was cut by 6 bases and J by 0 bases, with 16 bases left in between. Germline V gives CDR1 MDHEN, CDR2 SYDVKM. The CDR3: CASSIGLRISTDTQYF. CDR3 DNA sequence: TGTGCCAGCAGCATCGGACTACGAATTAGCACAGATACGCAGTATTTT.

The chain employs TRBV4-1 and TRBJ1-3; D is unclear. The CDR3 totals 13 residues. V dropped 0 bases and J dropped 5 bases, with 5 bases sitting between them. Germline V gene data show CDR1 as MGHRA and CDR2 as YSYEKL. The CDR3 sequence: CASSQETRNTIYF. The CDR3 DNA sequence: TGCGCCAGCAGCCAAGAAACTCGAAACACCATATATTTT.